The 8 T cell receptor beta chains below come from one sample, sequenced in a study of identical twins. TCRdb reprocessed the 5' RACE reads via MiXCR and lists one record per CDR3 protein. The sample includes hundreds of thousands of distinct CDR3 sequences, around 22% of them seen just once. The same sample was also used in a study of yellow fever vaccine responses in identical twins.

The sequencing sample was made of CD4+ T cells sorted from blood. The source is a woman younger than 35 in good health.

V is TRBV25-1 and J is TRBJ2-3; TRBD2 is a possible D gene (5 bases). V was cut by 5 bases and J by 0 bases, with 12 bases left in between. From germline, CDR1 is MGHDK and CDR2 SYGVNS. The CDR3 is 15 amino acids. The CDR3 coding sequence is TGTGCCAGCAGTTCCATAGCGATTAGCACAGATACGCAGTATTTT. The encoded protein is CASSSIAISTDTQYF.

The CDR3 sequence is CATSRKGGAPDTQYF. The CDR3 DNA reads as TGTGCCACCAGCAGGAAAGGCGGGGCCCCAGATACGCAGTATTTT. The V gene is TRBV15, the J gene TRBJ2-3, with a possible D match to TRBD2 (6 bases). Trimming pared 3 bases from V and 4 bases from J, leaving 14 bases between. Germline lookup yields CDR1 LNHNV and CDR2 YYDKDF (reference sequence). The CDR3 extends over 15 amino acids.

This clonotype was observed a few times. Here the CDR3 reads CASSQDGSGSGADTQYF. The CDR3 DNA follows: TGCGCCAGCAGCCAAGATGGTAGCGGGAGTGGTGCAGATACGCAGTATTTT. The chain couples TRBV4-1 to TRBJ2-3; 9 positions agree with TRBD2. Germline CDR1 is MGHRA and CDR2 is YSYEKL. There are 17 residues in the CDR3. The junction had 8 bases not matched to a gene; V was cut back by 0 bases and J by 4 bases.

This chain connects TRBV5-6 to TRBJ2-3; no clear D gene. CDR3 length equals 12 residues. The germline V gene encodes CDR1 SGHDT and CDR2 YYEEEE. Deletions cut 2 bases from V and 7 bases from J, with 8 bases between. In nucleotides, the CDR3 is TGTGCCAGCAGCTTCGAGGATAATACGCAGTATTTT. It encodes CASSFEDNTQYF. Full variable domain (outside the CDR3, taken from reference TRBV5-6 and TRBJ2-3): DAGVTQSPTHLIKTRGQQVTLRCSPKSGHDTVSWYQQALGQGPQFIFQYYEEEERQRGNFPDRFSGHQFPNYSSELNVNALLLGDSALYLCASSFEDNTQYFGPGTRLTVL.

This clonotype was picked up a small number of times. V and J are TRBV20-1 and TRBJ2-7; TRBD2 agrees at 14 bases. The CDR3 loop spans 16 amino acids. The V gene end was trimmed by 3 bases and the J gene end by 5 bases; junction bases not matched to a gene: 9. Germline loops: CDR1 DFQATT, CDR2 SNEGSKA (reference sequence). The CDR3 loop reads CSASPGLAGVKNEQYF. The CDR3 nucleotides are TGCAGTGCTAGCCCGGGACTAGCGGGAGTTAAAAACGAGCAGTACTTC.

The chain couples TRBV6-1 to TRBJ2-7; 8 bases are shared with TRBD2. Looked up from germline, CDR1 is MNHNS and CDR2 is SASEGT. The length of the CDR3 is 14 residues. The junction had 6 bases not matched to a gene; V was cut back by 6 bases and J by 2 bases. The CDR3 nucleotides read TGTGCCAGCAGCCCGGGCGGGGGGACCTACGAGCAGTACGTC. This gives the protein CASSPGGGTYEQYV.

The chain combines TRBV24-1 with TRBJ2-3, with 9 positions matching TRBD2. Per germline, CDR1 KGHDR and CDR2 SFDVKD. This CDR3 comprises 18 residues. Trimming cost V 3 bases and J 1 base; bases outside gene matches: 10. The CDR3 bases are TGTGCCACCAGTGATGAAAACCTAGCGGGACGGGGCACAGATACGCAGTATTTT. Translating it yields CATSDENLAGRGTDTQYF.

This clonotype was picked up a small number of times. The chain joins TRBV20-1 to TRBJ1-2, with TRBD1 matching 7 bases. CDR1 is DFQATT, CDR2 SNEGSKA, per germline (reference sequence). This CDR3 has 17 residues. With V trimmed by 2 bases and J by 8 bases, 20 bases remained unmatched. The CDR3 region is CSARPRGTGLLTRGYTF. The CDR3 DNA reads as TGCAGTGCTAGACCCAGGGGGACCGGACTCCTGACGCGGGGCTACACCTTC.